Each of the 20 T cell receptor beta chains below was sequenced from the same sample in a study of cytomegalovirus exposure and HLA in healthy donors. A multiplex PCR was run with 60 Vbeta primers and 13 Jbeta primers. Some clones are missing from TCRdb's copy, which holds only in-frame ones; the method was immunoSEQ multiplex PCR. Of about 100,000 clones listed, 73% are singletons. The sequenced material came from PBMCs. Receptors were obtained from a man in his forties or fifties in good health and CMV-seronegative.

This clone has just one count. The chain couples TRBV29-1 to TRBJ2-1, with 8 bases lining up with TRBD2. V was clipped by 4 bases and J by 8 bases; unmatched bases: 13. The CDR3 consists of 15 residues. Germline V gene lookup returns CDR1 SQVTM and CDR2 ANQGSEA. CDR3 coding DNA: TGCAGCGTTGCATCGGGAGGGCCCGGTATCGATGAGCAGTTCTTC. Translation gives CSVASGGPGIDEQFF.

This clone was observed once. CDR3 DNA sequence: TGTGCCAGCAGCTCAGATCTAGCGGGGGAAGGGACAGATACGCAGTATTTT. Its protein is CASSSDLAGEGTDTQYF. J is TRBJ2-3 and V is TRBV5-4; 10 bases match TRBD2. Germline CDR1 SGHNT, CDR2 YYREEE (reference sequence). The CDR3 loop spans 17 amino acids. The V and J ends lost 3 bases and 3 bases, in that order; junction bases with no gene match: 10.

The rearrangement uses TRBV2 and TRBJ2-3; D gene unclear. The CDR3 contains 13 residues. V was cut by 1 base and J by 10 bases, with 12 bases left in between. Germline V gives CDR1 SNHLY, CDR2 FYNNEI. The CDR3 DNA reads TGTGCCAGCAGTGAAGAGCCCCGAACTGCGCAGTATTTT. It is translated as CASSEEPRTAQYF.

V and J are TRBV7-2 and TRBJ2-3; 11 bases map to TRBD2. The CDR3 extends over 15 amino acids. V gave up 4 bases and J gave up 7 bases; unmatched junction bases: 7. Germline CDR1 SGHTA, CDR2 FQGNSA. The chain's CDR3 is CASSSTSGEGYTQYF. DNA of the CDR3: TGTGCCAGCAGCTCGACTAGCGGGGAGGGCTATACGCAGTATTTT. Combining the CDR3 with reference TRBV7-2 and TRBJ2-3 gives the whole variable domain GAGVSQSPSNKVTEKGKDVELRCDPISGHTALYWYRQSLGQGLEFLIYFQGNSAPDKSGLPSDRFSAERTGGSVSTLTIQRTQQEDSAVYLCASSSTSGEGYTQYFGPGTRLTVL.

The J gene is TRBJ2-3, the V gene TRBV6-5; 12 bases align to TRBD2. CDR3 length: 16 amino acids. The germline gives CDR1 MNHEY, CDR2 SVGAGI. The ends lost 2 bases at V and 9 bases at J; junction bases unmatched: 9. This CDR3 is CASSYGTSGLGGTQYF. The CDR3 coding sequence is TGTGCCAGCAGTTACGGGACTAGCGGGCTCGGCGGGACGCAGTATTTT.

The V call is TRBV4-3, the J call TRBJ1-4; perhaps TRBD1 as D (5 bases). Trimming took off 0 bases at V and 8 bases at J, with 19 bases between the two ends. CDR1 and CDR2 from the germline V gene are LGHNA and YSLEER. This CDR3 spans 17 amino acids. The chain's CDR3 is CASSQDGLGGENEKLFF. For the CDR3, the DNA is TGCGCCAGCAGCCAAGATGGTCTGGGAGGGGAAAACGAAAAACTGTTTTTT.

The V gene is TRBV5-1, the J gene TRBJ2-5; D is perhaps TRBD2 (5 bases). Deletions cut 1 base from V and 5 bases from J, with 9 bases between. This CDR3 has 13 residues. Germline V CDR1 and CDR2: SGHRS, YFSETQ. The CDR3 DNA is TGCGCCAGCAGCTTGCTGGAGCGGGAGACCCAGTACTTC. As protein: CASSLLERETQYF.

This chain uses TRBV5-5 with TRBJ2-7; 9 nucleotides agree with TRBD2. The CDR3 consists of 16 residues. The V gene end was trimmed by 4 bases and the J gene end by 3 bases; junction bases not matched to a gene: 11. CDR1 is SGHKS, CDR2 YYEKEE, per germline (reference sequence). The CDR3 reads CASSPGGGGVYYEQYF. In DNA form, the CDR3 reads TGTGCCAGCAGCCCGGGTGGCGGGGGGGTTTACTACGAGCAGTACTTC.

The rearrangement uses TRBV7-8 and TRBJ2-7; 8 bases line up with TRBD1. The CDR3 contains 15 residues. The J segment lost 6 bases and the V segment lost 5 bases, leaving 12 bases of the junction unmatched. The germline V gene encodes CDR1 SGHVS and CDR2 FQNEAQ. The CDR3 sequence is CASSPRDRLSLEQYF. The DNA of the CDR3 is TGTGCCAGCAGCCCGAGGGACAGGTTATCCCTCGAGCAGTACTTC.

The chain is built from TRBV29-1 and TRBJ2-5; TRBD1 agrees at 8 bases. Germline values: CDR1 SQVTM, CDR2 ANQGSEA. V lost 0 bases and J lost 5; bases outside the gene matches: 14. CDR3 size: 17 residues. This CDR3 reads CSVEDLGQGFRPETQYF. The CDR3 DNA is TGCAGCGTTGAAGATCTAGGACAGGGCTTTCGACCGGAGACCCAGTACTTC.

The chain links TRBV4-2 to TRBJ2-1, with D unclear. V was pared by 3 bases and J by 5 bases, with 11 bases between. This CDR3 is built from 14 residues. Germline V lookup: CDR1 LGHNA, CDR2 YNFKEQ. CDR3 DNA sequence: TGTGCCAGCAGCCACCCAACCGCGGACAATGAGCAGTTCTTC. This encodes CASSHPTADNEQFF.

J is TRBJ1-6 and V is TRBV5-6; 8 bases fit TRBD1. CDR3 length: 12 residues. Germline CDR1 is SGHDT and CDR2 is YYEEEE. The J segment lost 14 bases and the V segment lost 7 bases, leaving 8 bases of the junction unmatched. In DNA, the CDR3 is TGTGCCAGCGGACAGGGCCCTTTAGCCCTCCACTTT. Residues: CASGQGPLALHF. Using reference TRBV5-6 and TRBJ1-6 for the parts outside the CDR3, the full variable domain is DAGVTQSPTHLIKTRGQQVTLRCSPKSGHDTVSWYQQALGQGPQFIFQYYEEEERQRGNFPDRFSGHQFPNYSSELNVNALLLGDSALYLCASGQGPLALHFGNGTRLTVT.

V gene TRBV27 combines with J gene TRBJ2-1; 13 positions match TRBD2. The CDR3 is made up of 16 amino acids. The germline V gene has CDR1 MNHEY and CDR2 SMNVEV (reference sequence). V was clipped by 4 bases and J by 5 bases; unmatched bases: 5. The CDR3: CASSYRGLAGDNEQFF. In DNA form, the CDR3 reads TGTGCCAGCAGTTATAGAGGACTAGCGGGGGACAATGAGCAGTTCTTC.

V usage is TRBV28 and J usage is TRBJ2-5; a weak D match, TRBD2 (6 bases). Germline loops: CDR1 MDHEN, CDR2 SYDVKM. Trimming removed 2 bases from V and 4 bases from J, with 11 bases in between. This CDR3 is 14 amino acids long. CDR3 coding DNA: TGTGCCAGCAGTTTAGGGGGACTTGGAGAGACCCAGTACTTC. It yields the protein CASSLGGLGETQYF.

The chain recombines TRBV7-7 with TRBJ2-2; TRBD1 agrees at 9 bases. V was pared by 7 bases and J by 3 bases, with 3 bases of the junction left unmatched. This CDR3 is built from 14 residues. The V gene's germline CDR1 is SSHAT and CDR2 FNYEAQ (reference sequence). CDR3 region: CASTRTGDTGELFF. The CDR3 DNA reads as TGTGCCAGCACCCGGACAGGGGACACCGGGGAGCTGTTTTTT.

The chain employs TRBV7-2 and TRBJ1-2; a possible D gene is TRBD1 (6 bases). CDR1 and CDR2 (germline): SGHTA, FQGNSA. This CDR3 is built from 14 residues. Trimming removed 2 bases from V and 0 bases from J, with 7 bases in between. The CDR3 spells CASSLRQANYGYTF. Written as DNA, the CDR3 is TGTGCCAGCAGCTTACGACAGGCTAACTATGGCTACACCTTC.

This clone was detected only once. This chain's CDR3 is CASIGLGGKTEAFF. The DNA of the CDR3 is TGTGCCAGTATCGGGTTGGGGGGAAAAACTGAAGCTTTCTTT. The rearrangement links TRBV27 to TRBJ1-1; TRBD1 might be the D (5 bases). Germline V CDR1 and CDR2: MNHEY, SMNVEV (reference sequence). V lost 9 bases to trimming and J lost 5 bases, with 19 bases between them. The CDR3 loop spans 14 amino acids.

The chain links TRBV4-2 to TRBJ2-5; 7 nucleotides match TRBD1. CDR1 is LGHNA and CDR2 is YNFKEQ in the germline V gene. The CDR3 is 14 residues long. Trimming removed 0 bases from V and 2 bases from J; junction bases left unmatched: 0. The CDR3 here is CASSQEGQQETQYF. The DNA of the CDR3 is TGTGCCAGCAGCCAAGAGGGACAGCAAGAGACCCAGTACTTC.

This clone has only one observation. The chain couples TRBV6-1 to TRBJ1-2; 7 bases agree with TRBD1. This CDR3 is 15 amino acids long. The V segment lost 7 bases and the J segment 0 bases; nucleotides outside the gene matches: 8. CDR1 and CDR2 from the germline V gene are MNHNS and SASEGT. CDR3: CASILRDSANYGYTF. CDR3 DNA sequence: TGTGCCAGCATACTCCGGGACAGCGCTAACTATGGCTACACCTTC.

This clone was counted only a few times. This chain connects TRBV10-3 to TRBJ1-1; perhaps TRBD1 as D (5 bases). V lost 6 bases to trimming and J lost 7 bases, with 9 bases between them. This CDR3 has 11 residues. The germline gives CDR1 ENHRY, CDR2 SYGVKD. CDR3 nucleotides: TGTGCCATCAGCCAGGGCCATGAAGCTTTCTTT. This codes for CAISQGHEAFF.